The present T cell receptor beta chain was sequenced within a study of cytomegalovirus exposure and HLA in healthy donors listed by TCRdb under 2017. General notes on the study: According to an earlier analysis of 587 of the donors, 150 million to 200 million T cells yielded 100 million or so unique TCR beta sequences and about 300 Gb of sequence data. Approximately 310 gigabases of sequencing data and approximately 85 million unique TCR sequences were included in an early release covering under 650 HLA-typed donors. The genetic ancestry cluster associated with self-reported Caucasian donors included around 76% of the roughly 400 genotyped donors. The study was designed to test whether signatures of past pathogen exposure could be identified by cataloging public T cell receptors. Using immunosequencing, the study profiled T cell repertoires from 500 to 800 subjects and related those repertoires to cytomegalovirus serostatus. Besides the first cohort of some 670 subjects, a separate validation cohort made up of 120 different subjects was used. To predict cytomegalovirus infection status, the study combined high-throughput TCR immunosequencing, statistical association of individual TCRs with disease status, and machine learning. A later analysis re-analyzed previously published TCR beta repertoires from 550 to 700 donors and added high-resolution HLA genotyping to study TCR occurrence patterns. The later analysis used no new phenotypic data to find candidate immune exposures, relying instead on TCR beta sequences and their occurrence across donors. An earlier analysis of fewer than 700 of the donors applied high-throughput TCR beta sequencing to assess whether each TCR beta V gene segment acted as functional or pseudogenic. Donor age, sex, ethnicity and CMV serostatus were compiled alongside the repertoire data. In a later genetic analysis, genome-wide SNP genotypes for about 55% of the 666 donors were used, and that subset was treated as a discovery cohort. Every repertoire in the discovery cohort had been generated on one and the same sequencing platform. Class I and class II HLA loci were covered by the typing at four-digit resolution. Typing coverage differed by locus: A, B, C, DRB1 and DQB1 were typed in about 620-640 donors, DQA1 in roughly 500, DPA1 in around 600, and DPB1 in 450 to 490. Four to six DR-DQ haplotypes were handled as single units for association and clustering because linkage in the cohort was strong. Across under 500 genotyped donors of the cohort, an average of approximately 200,000 unique TCR beta nucleotide sequences per donor were sequenced, and approximately 17% of those sequences were non-productive.

V is cut by 7 bases and J by 3 bases, and the space between the germline ends is 15 bases. CDR1 and CDR2, looked up from the germline V gene (reference sequence), are SEHNR and FQNEAQ. The CDR3 numbers 15 residues from cysteine through phenylalanine. The only DNA kept is the CDR3, 45 bases in frame from the first base. As regards this clone: There is no known antigen for this receptor. No base-level quality is on record; no much larger clone is a single base apart.

In total, around 600 healthy bone marrow donors made up the cohort. All cohort members were sampled while nominally healthy, although unrecorded immune exposures were likely present. The donor was CMV seropositive and belonged to the group of about 290 seropositive cohort members. A peripheral blood sample was collected from each donor, and TCR beta sequencing was performed on peripheral blood mononuclear cells. Genomic DNA extraction from the blood cell samples was performed with the Qiagen DNeasy Blood Extraction Kit. The receptor library was made with the immunoSEQ multiplex PCR assay. For the multiplex PCR, a mixture combining 60 forward primers for TCR Vbeta segments and 13 reverse primers for TCR Jbeta segments was used. The CDR3 region of rearranged TCR beta genes was amplified from genomic DNA with a multiplex PCR assay. On the Illumina HiSeq System, the amplified TCR beta libraries were sequenced as 87-base-pair reads. Concerning the study's data processing: In a later analysis, 70 million to 95 million unique TCR beta chains were counted across the approximately 670 repertoires, and about 9.9 million of these chains were shared by at least two donors. Raw reads were error-corrected and collapsed into unique sequences by a nearest-neighbor algorithm in which closely related sequences were merged to remove PCR and sequencing errors. To assign V, D and J gene segments, CDR3 sequences were aligned to IMGT reference sequences. For a sequence to be retained, a match of at least six nucleotides was required to both a V gene segment and a J gene segment. Rearrangements were called productive when the CDR3 lacked stop codons and stayed in frame with V and J; all others were non-productive. Following IMGT convention, CDR3 was defined as the stretch from the second conserved V-encoded cysteine up to the conserved J-encoded phenylalanine. In an earlier analysis of 550 to 650 of the donors, sequences lacking an unambiguous match to a single V gene segment were excluded. In an earlier analysis of around 600 of the donors, V segments were called functional above 56.7% productive rearrangements and were called segregating when the between-donor standard deviation exceeded 5%. To diagnose cytomegalovirus status from the catalog of TCR beta chain sequences, a statistical classification framework was built. In a later analysis, TCR nucleotide sequences were compared against IMGT/GENE-DB human TR gene sequences so that V and J genes could be assigned. A later analysis assigned CDR3 sequences and most-parsimonious VDJ recombination scenarios with the TCRdist pipeline. In a later analysis, each TCR beta chain was defined by its CDR3 amino acid sequence together with its V-gene family, and reads lacking a unique V-gene family were excluded. To address suspected cross-contamination and a sequencing artifact, a later analysis removed 592 highly shared, low-generation-probability nucleotide sequences. In a later analysis, a clonal expansion index for each public chain was calculated from normalized within-repertoire ranks of inferred template counts. In a later analysis, generation probabilities were computed using a VDJ recombination model fitted to out-of-frame rearrangements, and the results were checked against IGoR. A later analysis scored TCR-TCR, TCR-HLA and TCR-CMV co-occurrence with hypergeometric tests, applying a repertoire-size bias correction to TCR pairs. A later analysis estimated false discovery rates by permuting HLA or CMV assignments 20 times. In a later analysis, co-occurring TCRs were grouped using DBSCAN, with TCRdist sequence similarity added in when clustering inside HLA-allele-positive subsets. For co-occurrence clustering, repertoires with fewer than 30,000 or more than 120,000 public chains were excluded, along with five repertoires with anomalous nucleotide sharing. TCRdb took this table from immuneACCESS and kept in-frame rearrangements with V and J called. Such tables lack part of the clones; where checked against another copy, unresolved V genes explain under half of the gap, and the rest is unexplained. The V and J calls and clone size were taken over from that table, and D and trimming were inferred from the DNA. Recorded for this sample are around 200,000 clones; around 80% of them occurred a single time. Roughly 4.5% of the sample goes to the ten largest clones.

Paper-wide results and their limitations: A further reported finding was that TCR beta sequences accurately predicted the HLA-A and HLA-B alleles for most subjects in the first cohort. Immune exposure information for the cohort was limited to CMV serostatus. Three of the identified cytomegalovirus-associated TCR beta chains were confirmed in vitro to be specific for cytomegalovirus antigens. Some IMGT-functional V segments, including TRBV6-2 and TRBV6-3, could not be told apart with the 87-base-pair reads, so those segments were excluded. According to a later analysis, most CMV-associated TCR beta chains appeared to be HLA-restricted, and the HLA associations seemed to be driven largely by CMV exposure. Broadly in line with IMGT annotations, most TCR beta V segments showed up in productive rearrangements about 87% or about 30% of the time in an earlier analysis of 450 to 750 of the donors. A later analysis associated 15,000 or so TCR beta sequences with specific HLA alleles at a false discovery rate of 0.05. Presence/absence analyses assumed roughly uniform sequencing depth across donors, an assumption that may not hold. In a later analysis, HLA-associated TCR beta chains showed more clonal expansion and lower generation probabilities than non-associated chains that were equally common. When HLA alleles, especially DR and DQ, strongly co-occurred, TCR associations were difficult to assign to individual alleles. An association between a missense DCLRE1C variant and V-gene and J-gene trimming of TCR beta chains was found in a later genetic analysis and replicated in an independent cohort. The study gave a list of about 160 TCR beta chains associated with cytomegalovirus. A later genetic analysis reported fewer N-insertions in productive TCRs among donors in an Asian-associated ancestry cluster than the roughly 620-donor mean. According to the authors, the approach could potentially be generalized to other disease states and immunological phenotypes. The earlier analysis of nearly 600 of the donors excluded about 16 rarely observed V segments, including chromosome 9 orphons, because counts were too low. A cluster of highly shared sequence variants was judged likely to represent a technical artifact of the sequencing pipeline. Correlated functional status among segregating V segments might be attributable to linkage disequilibrium, but an unknown experimental factor could not be ruled out. In this cohort, only TCR beta chains were sequenced, and detectable features were limited by the absence of alpha or paired-chain data. The classifier was reported to diagnose cytomegalovirus status with high specificity and sensitivity in both the original cohort and the validation cohort. Because some donors lacked HLA typing at each locus, the association tests relied only on the typed subset. A later analysis found that TCR association rates varied across HLA loci, with DRB1 alleles showing the most associated TCRs and HLA-C alleles the fewest. According to a later analysis, parvovirus B19, influenza, CMV and Epstein-Barr virus appeared linked to several top co-occurrence clusters. Most TCR sequences were seen in very few donors, while some public TCRs were found in many individuals.

The clonotype was recovered from a woman younger than 45 in good health and CMV-seropositive. The material sequenced was PBMCs. The sequence joins TRBV7-9 to TRBJ1-4, with the D segment identity uncertain. The CDR3 region: CASIEVDGANEKLFF. The DNA reads TGTGCCAGCATAGAGGTAGACGGGGCTAATGAAAAACTGTTTTTT.